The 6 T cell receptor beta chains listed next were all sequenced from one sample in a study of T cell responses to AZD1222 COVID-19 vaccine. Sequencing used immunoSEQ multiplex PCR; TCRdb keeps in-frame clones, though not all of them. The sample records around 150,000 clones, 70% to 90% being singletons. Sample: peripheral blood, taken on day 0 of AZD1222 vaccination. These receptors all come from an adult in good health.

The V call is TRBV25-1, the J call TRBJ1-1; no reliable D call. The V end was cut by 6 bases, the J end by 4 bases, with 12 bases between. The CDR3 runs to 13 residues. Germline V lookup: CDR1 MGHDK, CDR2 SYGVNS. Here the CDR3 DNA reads TGTGCCAGCAGGCCCCCCACGGGCACTGAAGCTTTCTTT. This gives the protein CASRPPTGTEAFF.

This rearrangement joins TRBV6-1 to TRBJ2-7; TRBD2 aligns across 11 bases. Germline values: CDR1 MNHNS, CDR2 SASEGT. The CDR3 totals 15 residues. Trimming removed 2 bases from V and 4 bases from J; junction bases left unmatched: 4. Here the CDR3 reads CASSEQTSGSYEQYF. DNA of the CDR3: TGTGCCAGCAGTGAACAAACTAGCGGGAGTTACGAGCAGTACTTC.

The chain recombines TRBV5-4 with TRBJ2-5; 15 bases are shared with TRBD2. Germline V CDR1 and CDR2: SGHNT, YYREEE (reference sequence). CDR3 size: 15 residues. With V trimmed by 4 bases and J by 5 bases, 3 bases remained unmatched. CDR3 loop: CASSPGTSGRETQYF. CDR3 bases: TGTGCCAGCAGCCCGGGGACTAGCGGGAGGGAGACCCAGTACTTC.

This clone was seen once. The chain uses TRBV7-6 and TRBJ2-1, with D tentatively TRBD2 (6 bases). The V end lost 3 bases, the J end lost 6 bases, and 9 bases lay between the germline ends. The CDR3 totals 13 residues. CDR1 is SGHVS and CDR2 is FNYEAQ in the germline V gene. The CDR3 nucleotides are TGTGCCAGCAGCTTGGGGGGAGTCAATGAGCAGTTCTTC. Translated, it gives CASSLGGVNEQFF.

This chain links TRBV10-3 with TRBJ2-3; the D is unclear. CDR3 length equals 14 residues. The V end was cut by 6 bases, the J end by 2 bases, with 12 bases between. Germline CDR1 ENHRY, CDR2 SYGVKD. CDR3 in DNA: TGTGCCATCAGGCCAGGAACTACCACAGATACGCAGTATTTT. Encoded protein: CAIRPGTTTDTQYF.

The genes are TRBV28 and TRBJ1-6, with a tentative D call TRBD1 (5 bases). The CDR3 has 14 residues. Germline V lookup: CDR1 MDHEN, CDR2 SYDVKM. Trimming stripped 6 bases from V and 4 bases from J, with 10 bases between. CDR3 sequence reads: CASSRRGYNSPLHF. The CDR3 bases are TGTGCCAGCAGCCGAAGGGGATATAATTCACCCCTCCACTTT.